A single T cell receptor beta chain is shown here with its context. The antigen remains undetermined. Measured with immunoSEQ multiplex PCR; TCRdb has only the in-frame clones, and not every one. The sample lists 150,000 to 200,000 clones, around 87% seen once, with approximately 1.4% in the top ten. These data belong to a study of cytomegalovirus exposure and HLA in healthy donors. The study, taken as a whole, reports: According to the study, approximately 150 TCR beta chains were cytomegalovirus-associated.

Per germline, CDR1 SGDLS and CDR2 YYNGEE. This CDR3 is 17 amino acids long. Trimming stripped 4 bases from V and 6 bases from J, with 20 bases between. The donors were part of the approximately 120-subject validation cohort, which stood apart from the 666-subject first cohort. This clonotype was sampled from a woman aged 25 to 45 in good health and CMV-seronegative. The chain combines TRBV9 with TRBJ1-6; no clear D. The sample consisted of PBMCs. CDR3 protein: CASSKRDTHPINSPLHF. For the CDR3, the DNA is TGTGCCAGCAGCAAAAGAGACACCCACCCAATTAATTCACCCCTCCACTTT.